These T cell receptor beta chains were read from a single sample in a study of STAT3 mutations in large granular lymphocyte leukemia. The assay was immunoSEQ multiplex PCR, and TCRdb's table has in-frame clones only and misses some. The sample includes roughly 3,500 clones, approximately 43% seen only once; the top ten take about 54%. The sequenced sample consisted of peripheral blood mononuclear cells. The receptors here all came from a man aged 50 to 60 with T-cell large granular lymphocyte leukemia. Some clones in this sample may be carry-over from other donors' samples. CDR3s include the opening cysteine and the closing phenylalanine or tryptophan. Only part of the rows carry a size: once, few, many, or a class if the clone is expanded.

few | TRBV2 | CASSTTGKSYNEQFF
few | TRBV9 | CASTGLAGATTGELFF
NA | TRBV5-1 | CASSSLGTGKETQYF
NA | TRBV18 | CASSPTGNQPQHF
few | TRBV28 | CASSFLPRSQPQHF
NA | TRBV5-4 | CASSLNLVTEAFF
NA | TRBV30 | CAWTDNYGYTF
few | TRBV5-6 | CASNGESSYEQYF
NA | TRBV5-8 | CASTLSGSTDTQYF
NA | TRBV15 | CATSRDQGAYEQYF
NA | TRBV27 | CASSLDRAYGYTF
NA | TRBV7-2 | CASSSQVGGSPLHF
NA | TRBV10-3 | CAISESLGQPQHF
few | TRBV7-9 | CASSLAGSYEQYF
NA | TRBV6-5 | CASSYLRASGYEQYF
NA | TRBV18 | CASSPMAVATEQYF
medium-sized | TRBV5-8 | CASSLGRLRLGYTF
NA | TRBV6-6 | CASSYQGQVEQYF